One sample yielded the 22 T cell receptor beta chains listed below, sequenced in a study of OX40 agonist ivuxolimab in advanced cancers. The protocol was immunoSEQ multiplex PCR, while the TCRdb copy is restricted to in-frame clones and leaves out a portion. In the table there are some 44,000 clones, 80% of which are singletons. The source material was CD4+ or CD8+ T cells sorted from blood, sampled in a trial of the OX40 agonist ivuxolimab. The receptors come from an adult with an advanced solid tumor such as melanoma, head and neck, liver or kidney cancer.

The chain combines TRBV7-3 with TRBJ2-2; D is undetermined. The CDR3 length is 14 residues. Germline CDR1 is SGHTA and CDR2 is FQGTGA. V was pared by 0 bases and J by 6 bases, with 8 bases between. As DNA, the CDR3 is TGTGCCAGCAGCTTAACGGGTTTGGCCGGGGAGCTGTTTTTT. Translating it yields CASSLTGLAGELFF.

The chain joins TRBV5-1 to TRBJ2-5; TRBD1 matches at 7 bases. Germline loops: CDR1 SGHRS, CDR2 YFSETQ. The CDR3 length is 16 residues. V gave up 7 bases and J gave up 5 bases; unmatched junction bases: 17. The CDR3 nucleotides read TGCGCCAGCGGCCGACGAGGGGACAGTACATCGGAGACCCAGTACTTC. This codes for CASGRRGDSTSETQYF.

The chain links TRBV28 to TRBJ1-2; D remains ambiguous. Germline V gene sequence: CDR1 MDHEN, CDR2 SYDVKM. V was shortened by 2 bases and J by 4 bases, with 8 bases between the two germline ends. The CDR3 length is 13 residues. CDR3: CASSLPGSYGYTF. The CDR3 DNA reads as TGTGCCAGCAGTTTACCCGGGAGCTATGGCTACACCTTC.

The rearrangement uses TRBV9 and TRBJ2-1; 8 bases align to TRBD1. V trimming: 2 bases; J trimming: 5 bases; junction bases outside the gene matches: 9. CDR1 and CDR2 (germline): SGDLS, YYNGEE. CDR3 length equals 16 residues. CDR3 DNA sequence: TGTGCCAGCAGCGTTCTCGACAGGGGCCGCAACAATGAGCAGTTCTTC. Its protein is CASSVLDRGRNNEQFF. The whole variable domain, filled in from reference TRBV9 and TRBJ2-1, reads DSGVTQTPKHLITATGQRVTLRCSPRSGDLSVYWYQQSLDQGLQFLIQYYNGEERAKGNILERFSAQQFPDLHSELNLSSLELGDSALYFCASSVLDRGRNNEQFFGPGTRLTVL.

This clone was picked up a small number of times. V usage is TRBV30 and J usage is TRBJ1-1; D ambiguous. This CDR3 region has 12 residues. V was pared by 4 bases and J by 0 bases, with 6 bases between. Germline CDR1 and CDR2: GTSNPN and SVGIG (reference sequence). The CDR3 DNA follows: TGTGCCTGGATTCTGATGAACACTGAAGCTTTCTTT. Protein: CAWILMNTEAFF.

The rearrangement uses TRBV2 and TRBJ2-1; 8 positions match TRBD2. V dropped 6 bases and J dropped 7; count of bases not matched to a gene: 8. Germline CDR1 reads SNHLY; CDR2 reads FYNNEI. The CDR3 contains 14 residues. The CDR3 bases are TGTGCCAGCAGCACCGGGACTAGATATAATGAGCAGTTCTTC. Encoded protein: CASSTGTRYNEQFF.

The chain employs TRBV5-4 and TRBJ1-1; D unclear. The CDR3 totals 14 residues. The ends were cut back, 0 bases at V and 3 bases at J, with 9 bases in the middle. Germline V lookup: CDR1 SGHNT, CDR2 YYREEE (reference sequence). The CDR3 loop is CASSLVGFDTEAFF. In nucleotides, the CDR3 is TGTGCCAGCAGCTTGGTGGGATTCGACACTGAAGCTTTCTTT.

The V and J genes are TRBV15 and TRBJ2-1; D assignment may be TRBD1 or TRBD2 (5 bases each). Germline V gene sequence: CDR1 LNHNV, CDR2 YYDKDF (reference sequence). The CDR3 has 15 residues. Trimming shortened V by 3 bases and J by 2 bases, and 11 bases separated the two germline ends. The DNA for the CDR3 is TGTGCCACCAGCAGGGGGGACGGGACCTACAATGAGCAGTTCTTC. Residues: CATSRGDGTYNEQFF.

The J gene is TRBJ2-1, the V gene TRBV7-9, with 8 bases matching TRBD1. The germline V gene has CDR1 SEHNR and CDR2 FQNEAQ (reference sequence). The ends lost 6 bases at V and 0 bases at J; junction bases unmatched: 10. The CDR3 totals 17 residues. CDR3 nucleotides: TGTGCCAGCAGGCCCGGCAGGACAGGGAGCTCCTACAATGAGCAGTTCTTC. As protein: CASRPGRTGSSYNEQFF.

The J gene is TRBJ2-4, the V gene TRBV28, with TRBD2 matching over 7 bases. CDR3 length: 16 residues. V was pared by 3 bases and J by 0 bases, with 5 bases of the junction left unmatched. The germline CDR1 and CDR2 sequences are MDHEN and SYDVKM. The CDR3 bases are TGTGCCAGCAGTTTCCTAGCGGTTCGAGCCAAAAACATTCAGTACTTC. It codes for CASSFLAVRAKNIQYF.

The chain uses TRBV19 and TRBJ2-7; the match to TRBD1 covers 9 bases. The CDR3 totals 17 residues. CDR1 LNHDA and CDR2 SQIVND come from the germline V gene (reference sequence). V gave up 4 bases and J gave up 3 bases; unmatched junction bases: 13. CDR3 DNA: TGTGCCAGTAGTACCCCTACTCGACAGGGGGAAAACTACGAGCAGTACTTC. Its translation: CASSTPTRQGENYEQYF.

This clone occurred once. The chain links TRBV30 to TRBJ2-3; possible D gene TRBD2, 6 bases. V gave up 0 bases and J gave up 6 bases, with 13 bases separating them. The CDR3 contains 14 residues. Germline lookup yields CDR1 GTSNPN and CDR2 SVGIG (reference sequence). The CDR3 nucleotides read TGTGCCTGGAGTGTAGGGCCCCGGGGGGATACGCAGTATTTT. Amino acids: CAWSVGPRGDTQYF.

V gene TRBV6-5 combines with J gene TRBJ2-1; 9 bases agree with TRBD2. In germline, CDR1 is MNHEY, CDR2 SVGAGI. The trim removed 7 bases at V and 7 bases at J, leaving 11 bases unmatched. CDR3 size: 15 residues. The CDR3 bases are TGTGCCAGCACCCCTACTAGCGGGCCCCTTAATGAGCAGTTCTTC. This gives the protein CASTPTSGPLNEQFF.

The chain combines TRBV18 with TRBJ1-3; D is unclear. Deletions cut 4 bases from V and 0 bases from J, with 10 bases between. This CDR3 has 15 residues. The V gene's germline CDR1 is KGHSH and CDR2 LQKENI. Here the CDR3 DNA reads TGTGCCAGCTCACGTGGCGGAAACTCTGGAAACACCATATATTTT. Translated: CASSRGGNSGNTIYF.

CDR3 protein: CASSPDQGQNYGYTF. The CDR3 DNA sequence: TGTGCCAGCTCACCTGATCAGGGCCAGAACTATGGCTACACCTTC. The chain links TRBV18 to TRBJ1-2, with D maybe TRBD1 (5 bases). Germline CDR1 reads KGHSH; CDR2 reads LQKENI. V lost 3 bases and J lost 2, with 13 bases in between. The length of the CDR3 is 15 residues.

This clone occurred a few times. The rearrangement joins TRBV30 to TRBJ1-2, with D possibly being TRBD1 (5 bases). Trimming pared 3 bases from V and 2 bases from J, leaving 10 bases between. This CDR3 comprises 13 residues. Germline V CDR1 and CDR2: GTSNPN, SVGIG (reference sequence). The CDR3 region has the DNA TGTGCCTGGAGACAGGACGAAAACTATGGCTACACCTTC. Its translation is CAWRQDENYGYTF.

The V call is TRBV9, the J call TRBJ2-3; TRBD2 matches 8 bases. Trimming removed 4 bases from V and 3 bases from J; junction bases left unmatched: 16. The CDR3 is 18 residues long. Germline lookup yields CDR1 SGDLS and CDR2 YYNGEE. Here the CDR3 DNA reads TGTGCCAGCAGCCCCGGACCGGGAGGGGCCAAGAGGACAGATACGCAGTATTTT. Its protein is CASSPGPGGAKRTDTQYF.

The chain employs TRBV19 and TRBJ2-4; D may be TRBD1 (6 bases). From germline, CDR1 is LNHDA and CDR2 SQIVND (reference sequence). The CDR3 sequence is 16 residues long. V was shortened by 3 bases and J by 5 bases, with 17 bases between the two germline ends. The CDR3 loop reads CASSMRGQGMQNIQYF. CDR3 coding DNA: TGTGCCAGTAGTATGCGCGGGCAGGGGATGCAAAACATTCAGTACTTC.

V usage is TRBV19 and J usage is TRBJ1-1; D is possibly TRBD1 (5 bases). CDR1 LNHDA and CDR2 SQIVND come from the germline V gene (reference sequence). V gave up 6 bases and J gave up 4 bases, with 15 bases separating them. This CDR3 is 14 amino acids long. In nucleotides, the CDR3 is TGTGCCAGTAGCGAGGTGGGGCTGAGCACTGAAGCTTTCTTT. Protein: CASSEVGLSTEAFF. Combining the CDR3 with reference TRBV19 and TRBJ1-1 gives the whole variable domain DGGITQSPKYLFRKEGQNVTLSCEQNLNHDAMYWYRQDPGQGLRLIYYSQIVNDFQKGDIAEGYSVSREKKESFPLTVTSAQKNPTAFYLCASSEVGLSTEAFFGQGTRLTVV.

This chain uses TRBV5-5 with TRBJ2-2; a possible D gene is TRBD2 (6 bases). The germline V gene encodes CDR1 SGHKS and CDR2 YYEKEE (reference sequence). This CDR3 has 16 amino acids. V gave up 5 bases and J gave up 4 bases, with 18 bases separating them. CDR3 nucleotide sequence: TGTGCCAGCAGACCCCTGAGCGGAGGGTCCACCGGGGAGCTGTTTTTT. Residues: CASRPLSGGSTGELFF.

This sequence joins TRBV7-9 and TRBJ2-7; tentatively, D is TRBD1 (5 bases). The length of the CDR3 is 12 residues. Germline loops: CDR1 SEHNR, CDR2 FQNEAQ (reference sequence). V was trimmed by 5 bases and J by 9 bases, leaving 14 bases between them. CDR3 bases: TGTGCCAGCAGCCAGGGTAGGACGGTGCAGTACTTC. Amino acid sequence: CASSQGRTVQYF.

This sequence joins TRBV5-1 and TRBJ1-2, with 10 bases aligning to TRBD1. The germline gives CDR1 SGHRS, CDR2 YFSETQ. There are 14 residues in the CDR3. Losses at the gene ends were 5 bases for V and 7 bases for J; bases not matched to a gene: 8. CDR3 sequence (DNA): TGCGCCAGCAGGTCCGGGACAGGGGCATCTGGCTACACCTTC. It translates to CASRSGTGASGYTF.